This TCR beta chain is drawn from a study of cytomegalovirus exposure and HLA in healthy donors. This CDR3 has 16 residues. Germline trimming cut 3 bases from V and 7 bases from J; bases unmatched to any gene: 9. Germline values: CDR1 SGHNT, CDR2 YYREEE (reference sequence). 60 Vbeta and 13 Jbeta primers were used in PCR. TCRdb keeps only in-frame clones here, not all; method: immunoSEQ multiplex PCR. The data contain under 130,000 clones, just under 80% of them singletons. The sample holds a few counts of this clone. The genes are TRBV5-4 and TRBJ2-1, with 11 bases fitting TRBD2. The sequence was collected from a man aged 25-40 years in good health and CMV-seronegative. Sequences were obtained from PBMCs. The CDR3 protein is CASSSPGLAGNNEQFF. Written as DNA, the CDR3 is TGTGCCAGCAGCTCGCCCGGACTAGCGGGTAATAATGAGCAGTTCTTC.